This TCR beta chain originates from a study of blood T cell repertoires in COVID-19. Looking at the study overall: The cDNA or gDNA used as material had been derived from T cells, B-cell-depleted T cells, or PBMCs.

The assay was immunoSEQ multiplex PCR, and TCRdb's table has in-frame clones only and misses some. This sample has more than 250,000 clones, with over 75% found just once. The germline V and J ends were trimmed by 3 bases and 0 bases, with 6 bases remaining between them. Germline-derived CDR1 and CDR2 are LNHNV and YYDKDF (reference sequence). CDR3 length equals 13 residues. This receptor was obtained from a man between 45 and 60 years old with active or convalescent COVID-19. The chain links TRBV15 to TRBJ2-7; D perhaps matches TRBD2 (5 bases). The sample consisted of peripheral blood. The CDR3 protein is CATSREVSYEQYF. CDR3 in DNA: TGTGCCACCAGCAGGGAGGTCTCCTACGAGCAGTACTTC.